The 2 T cell receptor beta chains reported below all come from one sample, sequenced in a study of shared clonotypes between healthy human individuals. TCRdb keeps only in-frame clones here, not all; method: immunoSEQ multiplex PCR. Of fewer than 3 million clones listed, under 95% are singletons. The sample comprised naive CD4+ T cells from PBMCs. Described subset: CD45RA+ positively selected. The source of these receptors is a man aged 18 to 30 in good health. Some clones in this sample may be carry-over from other donors' samples.

In its sample, this clone was seen once. This chain joins TRBV4-2 and TRBJ1-5, with D maybe TRBD1 (5 bases). The V end was cut by 0 bases, the J end by 5 bases, with 20 bases between. The CDR3 totals 18 residues. Germline loops: CDR1 LGHNA, CDR2 YNFKEQ. CDR3 coding DNA: TGTGCCAGCAGCCAAGATACGGGCCAGGGAAATATCGATCAGCCCCAGCATTTT. Amino acid sequence: CASSQDTGQGNIDQPQHF.

The V and J genes are TRBV10-3 and TRBJ2-3; D perhaps matches TRBD2 (5 bases). The V end lost 6 bases, the J end lost 4 bases, and 20 bases lay between the germline ends. The germline gives CDR1 ENHRY, CDR2 SYGVKD. The CDR3 runs 16 residues. The CDR3 region is CAIRGTRSGRSDTQYF. CDR3 in DNA: TGTGCCATCAGAGGCACCCGATCGGGGAGATCAGATACGCAGTATTTT.